The 18 T cell receptor beta chains below all came from one sample that was sequenced in a study of cytomegalovirus exposure and HLA in healthy donors. PCR used 60 Vbeta primers and 13 Jbeta primers. Generated by immunoSEQ multiplex PCR, the TCRdb table keeps only in-frame clones and is missing some. This sample has under 200,000 clones; 65% to 85% occur once, and the top ten carry about 2.6%. The sequencing sample was made of PBMCs. The origin of the receptors is a woman aged 40-49 years in good health and CMV-seropositive.

This clone was picked up one time. The chain combines TRBV29-1 with TRBJ2-1, with 8 bases lining up with TRBD1. CDR1 is SQVTM and CDR2 is ANQGSEA in the germline V gene. This CDR3 is 12 amino acids long. With V trimmed by 6 bases and J by 8 bases, 6 bases remained unmatched. Written as DNA, the CDR3 is TGCAGCGTGACTGACAGGGGAGATGAGCAGTTCTTC. The encoded protein is CSVTDRGDEQFF.

The rearrangement links TRBV19 to TRBJ2-7; 7 nucleotides line up with TRBD1. Germline V gene lookup returns CDR1 LNHDA and CDR2 SQIVND (reference sequence). The CDR3 sequence is 16 residues long. V lost 5 bases to trimming and J lost 4 bases; unmatched junction nucleotides: 14. The DNA of the CDR3 is TGTGCCAGTAGTCTCATGCCCGGGACAGAACAATACGAGCAGTACTTC. Translated, it gives CASSLMPGTEQYEQYF.

DNA for the CDR3: TGTGCCATCAGTGAGTCTCAGGGGTCTAATGAAAAACTGTTTTTT. Residues: CAISESQGSNEKLFF. The J gene is TRBJ1-4, the V gene TRBV10-3; perhaps TRBD1 as D (6 bases). The CDR3 runs 15 residues. Trimming shortened V by 0 bases and J by 3 bases, and 8 bases separated the two germline ends. Germline CDR1 reads ENHRY; CDR2 reads SYGVKD.

The table lists this clone with a count of one. J is TRBJ2-1 and V is TRBV29-1; 7 bases agree with TRBD2. The CDR3 covers 17 residues. Germline V gives CDR1 SQVTM, CDR2 ANQGSEA. Trimming at V came to 3 bases and at J to 0 bases, leaving 11 bases not matched to a gene. CDR3 in amino acids: CSVDRYAGVSSYNEQFF. The DNA of the CDR3 is TGCAGCGTTGATCGGTATGCGGGAGTTAGCTCCTACAATGAGCAGTTCTTC.

The chain recombines TRBV9 with TRBJ1-3; no clear D gene. V lost 3 bases to trimming and J lost 6 bases, with 13 bases between them. Germline CDR1 and CDR2: SGDLS and YYNGEE. CDR3 size: 14 residues. CDR3 sequence reads: CASSGRGQANTIYF. CDR3 in DNA: TGTGCCAGCAGCGGACGGGGTCAGGCAAACACCATATATTTT.

The chain couples TRBV7-2 to TRBJ1-1; 8 bases are shared with TRBD1. J gave up 1 base and V 4 bases, and 5 bases lay outside the gene matches. Germline values: CDR1 SGHTA, CDR2 FQGNSA. This CDR3 contains 15 residues. The CDR3 coding sequence is TGTGCCAGCAGCTCCTCAGGACAGGGGAACACTGAAGCTTTCTTT. Its protein is CASSSSGQGNTEAFF.

This clone has more than one count but fewer than ten. V and J are TRBV5-8 and TRBJ2-7; 10 bases line up with TRBD2. The V gene's germline CDR1 is SGHTS and CDR2 YDEGEE. The CDR3 length is 15 residues. V trimming: 5 bases; J trimming: 6 bases; junction bases outside the gene matches: 11. CDR3 DNA: TGTGCCAGCAGTCAACCTAGCGGGAGAACGGGCGAGCAGTACTTC. Its protein is CASSQPSGRTGEQYF.

The genes are TRBV5-1 and TRBJ1-1; D uncertain. Trimming removed 4 bases from V and 0 bases from J, with 13 bases in between. Germline assignment: CDR1 SGHRS and CDR2 YFSETQ. The CDR3 extends over 15 amino acids. The CDR3 bases are TGCGCCAGCAGCCTTGCTACGGGGTTGAACACTGAAGCTTTCTTT. It codes for CASSLATGLNTEAFF.

This clone occurred once. The gene calls are TRBV5-6 and TRBJ2-6; TRBD2 aligns across 7 bases. This CDR3 is built from 18 residues. Germline V CDR1 and CDR2: SGHDT, YYEEEE. V lost 2 bases and J lost 2; bases outside the gene matches: 10. CDR3 nucleotides: TGTGCCAGCAGCTTAATAGGGGACTACAAAACTGGGGCCAACGTCCTGACTTTC. The encoded protein is CASSLIGDYKTGANVLTF.

Points on this clone: Other DNA sequences in this sample translate to the same CDR3. V is TRBV9 and J is TRBJ2-1; TRBD2 might be the D (5 bases). Trimming cost V 0 bases and J 1 base, with 8 bases left between them. Germline V CDR1 and CDR2: SGDLS, YYNGEE. The CDR3 loop spans 15 amino acids. CDR3 coding DNA: TGTGCCAGCAGCGTAGGTGGCGGGTCCTACAATGAGCAGTTCTTC. Translating it yields CASSVGGGSYNEQFF.

For this clone: Other DNA sequences in the sample encode the same CDR3. This chain uses TRBV15 with TRBJ2-1; D is unresolved. CDR3 length: 18 residues. The germline V gene encodes CDR1 LNHNV and CDR2 YYDKDF (reference sequence). Trimming stripped 0 bases from V and 4 bases from J, with 19 bases between. The CDR3 DNA reads as TGTGCCACCAGCAGAGATTATCCTCAATTGACTGCGTACAATGAGCAGTTCTTC. As protein: CATSRDYPQLTAYNEQFF. Together with reference TRBV15 and TRBJ2-1, the CDR3 gives the full variable domain: DAMVIQNPRYQVTQFGKPVTLSCSQTLNHNVMYWYQQKSSQAPKLLFHYYDKDFNNEADTPDNFQSRRPNTSFCFLDIRSPGLGDTAMYLCATSRDYPQLTAYNEQFFGPGTRLTVL.

About this clone itself: Compared with germline, one end of the junction differs, possibly owing to a read error. The V and J genes are TRBV6-5 and TRBJ2-7; 9 bases line up with TRBD2. Germline values: CDR1 MNHEY, CDR2 SVGAGI. The CDR3 is 12 amino acids. Written as DNA, the CDR3 is TGTGCCAGCAGCGGAGGCGGGGGGGCCCCTCACTTC. It is translated as CASSGGGGAPHF.

This clone was counted only a few times. The rearrangement links TRBV2 to TRBJ1-3; D uncertain. Trimming removed 5 bases from V and 0 bases from J, with 14 bases in between. The germline V gene has CDR1 SNHLY and CDR2 FYNNEI. This CDR3 is 16 amino acids long. CDR3 sequence (DNA): TGTGCCAGCAGTAGAAGAGTTATTAGCTCTGGAAACACCATATATTTT. As protein: CASSRRVISSGNTIYF.

CDR3 coding DNA: TGTGCCAGCTGCCACAACCGGGACAGGGGCACCGGGGAGCTGTTTTTT. It codes for CASCHNRDRGTGELFF. V is TRBV27 and J is TRBJ2-2, with TRBD1 matching over 10 bases. Per the germline V gene, CDR1 is MNHEY and CDR2 is SMNVEV (reference sequence). CDR3 length equals 16 residues. V was clipped by 8 bases and J by 4 bases; unmatched bases: 10.

The chain carries TRBV5-1 and TRBJ2-1, with 12 bases lining up with TRBD2. CDR1 SGHRS and CDR2 YFSETQ come from the germline V gene. CDR3 length: 15 amino acids. V trimming: 4 bases; J trimming: 8 bases; junction bases outside the gene matches: 7. The CDR3 protein is CASSPTSGSLDEQFF. CDR3 bases: TGCGCCAGCAGCCCGACTAGCGGGAGTCTTGATGAGCAGTTCTTC.

The chain has TRBV15 and TRBJ2-5; 7 bases line up with TRBD1. Trimming removed 3 bases from V and 3 bases from J; junction bases left unmatched: 10. Germline assignment: CDR1 LNHNV and CDR2 YYDKDF (reference sequence). The CDR3 covers 16 residues. CDR3 residues: CATSSATGDSKETQYF. The CDR3 bases are TGTGCCACCAGCAGCGCGACTGGGGACAGCAAAGAGACCCAGTACTTC.

The rearrangement joins TRBV5-4 to TRBJ1-4; possible D gene TRBD1, 6 bases. CDR1 and CDR2 (germline): SGHNT, YYREEE (reference sequence). The V end was cut by 0 bases, the J end by 3 bases, with 6 bases between. The CDR3 extends over 14 amino acids. The CDR3 bases are TGTGCCAGCAGCTTGGACAGGGCTAATGAAAAACTGTTTTTT. Translating gives CASSLDRANEKLFF.

The chain joins TRBV7-9 to TRBJ2-2; no definite D call. The V gene lost 1 base and the J gene lost 4 bases, with 13 bases spanning the gap. CDR1 is SEHNR, CDR2 FQNEAQ, per germline (reference sequence). The CDR3 is 16 residues long. CDR3 nucleotide sequence: TGTGCCAGCAGCTTAGAATCAGGAAGCCTCACCGGGGAGCTGTTTTTT. It is translated as CASSLESGSLTGELFF.